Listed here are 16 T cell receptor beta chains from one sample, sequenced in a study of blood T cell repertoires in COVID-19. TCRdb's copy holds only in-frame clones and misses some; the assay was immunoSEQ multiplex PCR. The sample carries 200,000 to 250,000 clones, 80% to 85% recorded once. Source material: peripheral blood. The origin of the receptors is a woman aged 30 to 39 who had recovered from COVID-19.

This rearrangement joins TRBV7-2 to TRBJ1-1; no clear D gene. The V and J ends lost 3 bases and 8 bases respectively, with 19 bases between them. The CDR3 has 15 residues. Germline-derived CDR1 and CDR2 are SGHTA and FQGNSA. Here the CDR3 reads CASSFQVRPFIEAFF. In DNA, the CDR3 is TGTGCCAGCAGCTTCCAGGTCAGGCCTTTTATCGAAGCTTTCTTT.

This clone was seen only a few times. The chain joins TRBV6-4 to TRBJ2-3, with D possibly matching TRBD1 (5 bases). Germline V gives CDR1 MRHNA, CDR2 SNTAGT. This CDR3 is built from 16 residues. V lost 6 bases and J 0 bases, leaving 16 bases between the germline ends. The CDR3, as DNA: TGTGCCAGCAGCGTCGTTGGGGCAGTTAGCACAGATACGCAGTATTTT. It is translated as CASSVVGAVSTDTQYF.

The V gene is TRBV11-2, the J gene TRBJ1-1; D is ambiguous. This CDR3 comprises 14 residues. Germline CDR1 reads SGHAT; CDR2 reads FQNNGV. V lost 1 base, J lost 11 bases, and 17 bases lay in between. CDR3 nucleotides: TGTGCCAGCAGCTTAGTTGGCGAAACTGGGCCCGCTTTCTTT. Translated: CASSLVGETGPAFF. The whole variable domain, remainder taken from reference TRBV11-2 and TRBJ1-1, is EAGVAQSPRYKIIEKRQSVAFWCNPISGHATLYWYQQILGQGPKLLIQFQNNGVVDDSQLPKDRFSAERLKGVDSTLKIQPAKLEDSAVYLCASSLVGETGPAFFGQGTRLTVV.

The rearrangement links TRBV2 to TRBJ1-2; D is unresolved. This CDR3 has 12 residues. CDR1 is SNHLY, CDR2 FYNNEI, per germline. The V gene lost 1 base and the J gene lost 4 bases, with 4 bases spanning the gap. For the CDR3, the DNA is TGTGCCAGCAGTGAAGTCGGCTATGGCTACACCTTC. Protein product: CASSEVGYGYTF.

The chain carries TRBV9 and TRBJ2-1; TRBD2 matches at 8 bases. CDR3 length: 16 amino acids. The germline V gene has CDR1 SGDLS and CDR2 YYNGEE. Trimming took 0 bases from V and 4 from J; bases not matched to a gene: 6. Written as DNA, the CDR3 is TGTGCCAGCAGCGTAGCAGGGCGGGAGGATTACAATGAGCAGTTCTTC. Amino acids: CASSVAGREDYNEQFF.

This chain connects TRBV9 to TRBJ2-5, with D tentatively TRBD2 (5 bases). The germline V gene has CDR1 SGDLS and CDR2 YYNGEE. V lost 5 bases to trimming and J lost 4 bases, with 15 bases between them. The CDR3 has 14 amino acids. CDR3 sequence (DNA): TGTGCCAGCAGTACCGGGATTCCCGGAGAGACCCAGTACTTC. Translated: CASSTGIPGETQYF.

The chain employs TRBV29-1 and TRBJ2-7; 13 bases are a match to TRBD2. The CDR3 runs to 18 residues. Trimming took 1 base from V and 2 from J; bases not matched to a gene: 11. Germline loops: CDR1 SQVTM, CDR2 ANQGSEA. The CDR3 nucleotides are TGCAGCGTTGAAGCCTTGGGGACTAGCGGGACCGACCCCTACGAGCAGTACTTC. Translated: CSVEALGTSGTDPYEQYF.

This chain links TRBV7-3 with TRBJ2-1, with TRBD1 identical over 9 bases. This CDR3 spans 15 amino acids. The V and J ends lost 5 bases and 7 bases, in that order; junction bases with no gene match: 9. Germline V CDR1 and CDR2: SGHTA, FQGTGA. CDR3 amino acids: CASSPGDRESNEQFF. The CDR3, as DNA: TGTGCCAGCAGCCCAGGGGACAGGGAGTCTAATGAGCAGTTCTTC.

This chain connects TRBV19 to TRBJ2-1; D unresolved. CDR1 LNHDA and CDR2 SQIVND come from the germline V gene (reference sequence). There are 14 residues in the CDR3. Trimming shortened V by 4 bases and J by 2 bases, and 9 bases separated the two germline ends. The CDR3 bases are TGTGCCAGTAGTACCCAGGCAGCCTACAATGAGCAGTTCTTC. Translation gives CASSTQAAYNEQFF.

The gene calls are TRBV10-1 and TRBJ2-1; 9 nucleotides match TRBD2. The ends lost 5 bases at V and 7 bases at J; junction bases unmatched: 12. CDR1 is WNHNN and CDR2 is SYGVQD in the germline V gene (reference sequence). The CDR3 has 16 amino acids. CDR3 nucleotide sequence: TGCGCCAGCAGTCGGACCGTAGCGGGAGTGGAGAATGAGCAGTTCTTC. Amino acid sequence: CASSRTVAGVENEQFF.

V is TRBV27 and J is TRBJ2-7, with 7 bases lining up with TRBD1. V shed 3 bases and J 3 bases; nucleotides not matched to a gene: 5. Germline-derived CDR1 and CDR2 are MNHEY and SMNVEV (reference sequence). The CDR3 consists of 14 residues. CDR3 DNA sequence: TGTGCCAGCAGTTTTAGGGGACAGAGCTACGAGCAGTACTTC. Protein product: CASSFRGQSYEQYF.

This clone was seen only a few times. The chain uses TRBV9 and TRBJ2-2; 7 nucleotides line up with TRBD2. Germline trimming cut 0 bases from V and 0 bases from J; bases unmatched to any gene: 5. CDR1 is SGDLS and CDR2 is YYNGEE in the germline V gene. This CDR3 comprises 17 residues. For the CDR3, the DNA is TGTGCCAGCAGCGTAGAGGGAGCGGGACCGAACACCGGGGAGCTGTTTTTT. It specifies CASSVEGAGPNTGELFF.

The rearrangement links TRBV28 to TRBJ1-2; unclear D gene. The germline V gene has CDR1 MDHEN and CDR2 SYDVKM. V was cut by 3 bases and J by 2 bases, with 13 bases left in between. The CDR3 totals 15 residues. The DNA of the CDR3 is TGTGCCAGCAGTTTGGCAAGCGACTACAACTATGGCTACACCTTC. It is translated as CASSLASDYNYGYTF.

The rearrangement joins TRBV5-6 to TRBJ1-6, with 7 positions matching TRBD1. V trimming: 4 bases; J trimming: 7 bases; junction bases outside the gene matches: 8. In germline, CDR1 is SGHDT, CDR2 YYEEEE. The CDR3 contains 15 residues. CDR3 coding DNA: TGTGCCAGCAGCAACCGGGACAGAGAAAATTCACCCCTCCACTTT. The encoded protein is CASSNRDRENSPLHF.

The CDR3, as DNA: TGTGCCAGCAGTGAGGGCGGGACCTCCTACGAGCAGTACTTC. Amino acid sequence: CASSEGGTSYEQYF. The chain recombines TRBV6-1 with TRBJ2-7, with TRBD2 as a possible D gene (6 bases). The V gene's germline CDR1 is MNHNS and CDR2 SASEGT. This CDR3 is 14 amino acids long. V lost 3 bases and J 0 bases, leaving 9 bases between the germline ends.

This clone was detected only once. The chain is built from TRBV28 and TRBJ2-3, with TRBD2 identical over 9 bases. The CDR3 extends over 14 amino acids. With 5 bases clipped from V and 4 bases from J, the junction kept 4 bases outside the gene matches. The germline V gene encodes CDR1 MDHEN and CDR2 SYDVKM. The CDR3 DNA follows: TGTGCCAGCAGTCCTAGCGGGAATTCAGATACGCAGTATTTT. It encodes CASSPSGNSDTQYF.